This is a list of T cell receptor beta chains from one sample in a study of cytotoxic CD8 clonotypes in ibrutinib-treated CLL. Here immunoSEQ multiplex PCR was the method, and the copy in TCRdb shows in-frame clones only, minus some. Among fewer than 400,000 clones listed, over 55% were seen once. The sequencing here drew on PBMCs, taken after 36 months of ibrutinib treatment. All receptors come from a human donor with chronic lymphocytic leukemia. CDR3s include the opening cysteine and the closing phenylalanine or tryptophan. Fields, in order: J gene, D gene, V gene, clone size, CDR3 DNA, CDR3 protein. D genes are given only for firm matches. Not all rows give a size; the values are once, few, many and, for expanded clones, a class.

TRBJ1-4 | - | TRBV5-6 | many | TGTGCCAGCAGCTCAGGGTTGGTAGGGGAAAAACTGTTTTTT | CASSSGLVGEKLFF
TRBJ1-1 | TRBD1 | TRBV27 | - | TGTGCCAGCTTAACAGGGGTTGAAGCTTTCTTT | CASLTGVEAFF
TRBJ1-5 | - | TRBV2 | - | TGTGCCAGCAGGCAGGGGAGTCAGCCCCAGCATTTT | CASRQGSQPQHF
TRBJ2-1 | - | TRBV7-4 | once | TGTGCCAGTCACGACCAGGTGTTTCTCTACAATGAGCAGTTCTTC | CASHDQVFLYNEQFF
TRBJ1-6 | - | TRBV28 | - | TGTGCCAGCAGTTTAAGGGGTGGTTTGGGTTCACCCCTCCACTTT | CASSLRGGLGSPLHF
TRBJ2-7 | - | TRBV6-5 | - | TGTGCCAGCAGAGGACCCCGAGGGGGTATATACGAGCAGTACTTC | CASRGPRGGIYEQYF
TRBJ1-4 | - | TRBV4-2 | few | TGTGCCAGCAGCCAGTTGAAGCTCGTGGGGGATGAAAAACTGTTTTTT | CASSQLKLVGDEKLFF
TRBJ1-2 | TRBD1 | TRBV2 | - | TGTGCCAGCAGTGAAGGGGGGACAGCGACATATGGCTACACCTTC | CASSEGGTATYGYTF
TRBJ1-4 | - | TRBV29-1 | - | TGCAGCGTTGAAGGGGGGAAGGCTAATGAAAAACTGTTTTTT | CSVEGGKANEKLFF
TRBJ2-1 | - | TRBV15 | - | TGTGCCACCAGCAGCACCAATCCCCTAGGGGGAGCGTCCTACAATGAGCAGTTCTTC | CATSSTNPLGGASYNEQFF
TRBJ1-1 | - | TRBV7-2 | - | TGTGCCAGCAGTTTCCCTCTTGGCCGTGAAGCTTTCTTT | CASSFPLGREAFF
TRBJ1-1 | - | TRBV7-2 | - | TGTGCCAGCAGCCTAGACACGTTGAACACTGAAGCTTTCTTT | CASSLDTLNTEAFF
TRBJ1-2 | - | TRBV7-9 | - | TGTGCCAGCAGCACTCGCCAGGGGAACTATGGCTACACCTTC | CASSTRQGNYGYTF
TRBJ2-1 | - | TRBV7-9 | once | TGTGCCAGCAGCTTAGCCAGGGGCGGGAGTCGATTCCATGAGCAGTTCTTC | CASSLARGGSRFHEQFF
TRBJ2-2 | TRBD2 | TRBV9 | - | TGTGCCAGCAGCCCTTTTCTAGCGGTGAACACCGGGGAGCTGTTTTTT | CASSPFLAVNTGELFF
TRBJ2-7 | - | TRBV10-3 | few | TGTGCCATCGAGGAGCCCCCGGCCTACGAGCAGTACTTC | CAIEEPPAYEQYF
TRBJ1-1 | TRBD1 | TRBV27 | - | TGTGCCAGCAGTCGGACAGGGCCCTTAAACACTGAAGCTTTCTTT | CASSRTGPLNTEAFF
TRBJ2-3 | - | TRBV14 | - | TGTGCCAGCAGCCGGTTGGGTTTAGCCGATACGCAGTATTTT | CASSRLGLADTQYF
TRBJ2-3 | TRBD2 | TRBV7-3 | - | TGTGCCAGCAGCTCCTCACGGGGGGGCCTAGATACGCAGTATTTT | CASSSSRGGLDTQYF
TRBJ2-5 | TRBD1 | TRBV5-1 | - | TGCGCCAGCAGCATTCCGGGACAGCAAGAGACCCAGTACTTC | CASSIPGQQETQYF
TRBJ1-1 | - | TRBV29-1 | - | TGCAGCGTTGTTCGCCGGATGAACACTGAAGCTTTCTTT | CSVVRRMNTEAFF
TRBJ2-6 | TRBD1 | TRBV15 | - | TGTGCCACCAGCCGCCGGACAGGGGGCGTCGTAGTCGGGGCCAACGTCCTGACTTTC | CATSRRTGGVVVGANVLTF
TRBJ1-1 | - | TRBV6-5 | - | TGTGCCAGCAGTTCCCCAGGGGCCTATGAAGCTTTCTTT | CASSSPGAYEAFF
TRBJ1-2 | - | TRBV5-1 | few | TGCGCCAGCAGCTTGGGCACGGACGGAACTAACTATGGCTACACCTTC | CASSLGTDGTNYGYTF
TRBJ1-2 | - | TRBV5-6 | - | TGTGCCAGCAGTACTATAATTGCCCTGAACTATGGCTACACCTTC | CASSTIIALNYGYTF
TRBJ2-5 | - | TRBV29-1 | - | TGCAGCGCTGGCCCCCAAGAGACCCAGTACTTC | CSAGPQETQYF
TRBJ2-7 | - | TRBV10-2 | - | TGCGCCAGCAGTGAAGTAGGGCCAGCCTACGAGCAGTACTTC | CASSEVGPAYEQYF